This T cell receptor beta chain is from a study of STAT3 mutations in large granular lymphocyte leukemia. Study summary: Roughly half of the longitudinally sequenced T-LGLL patients carried detectable canonical activating STAT3 mutations. Study-wide results and caveats: Variable sampling intervals and differing treatment regimens complicated linking therapy response to TCR clonal burden changes. After therapy, about 35% of the 18 patients switched clonotypes, all new clones STAT3 wild type. In T-cell large granular lymphocyte leukemia, about half of patients showed multiple immunodominant subclonotypes. Clonal expansion was inferred from samples taken at other timepoints.

This clone was seen a few times. What it binds is unknown. Profiled with immunoSEQ multiplex PCR; TCRdb holds only in-frame clones, not every one. Counted here are around 10,000 clones, 88% occurring once; the ten biggest clones make up roughly 35%. This CDR3 is 15 amino acids long. Germline V gene data show CDR1 as LGHNA and CDR2 as YNFKEQ. V was trimmed by 5 bases and J by 4 bases, leaving 14 bases between them. The specimen sequenced was peripheral blood mononuclear cells. The J gene is TRBJ1-4, the V gene TRBV4-2; D gene ambiguous. The TCR originated in a man aged 60-69 years with T-cell large granular lymphocyte leukemia. Some clones in this sample may be carry-over from other donors' samples. CDR3 protein: CASSVKTEDNEKLFF. For the CDR3, the DNA is TGTGCCAGCAGCGTAAAGACCGAGGATAATGAAAAACTGTTTTTT.